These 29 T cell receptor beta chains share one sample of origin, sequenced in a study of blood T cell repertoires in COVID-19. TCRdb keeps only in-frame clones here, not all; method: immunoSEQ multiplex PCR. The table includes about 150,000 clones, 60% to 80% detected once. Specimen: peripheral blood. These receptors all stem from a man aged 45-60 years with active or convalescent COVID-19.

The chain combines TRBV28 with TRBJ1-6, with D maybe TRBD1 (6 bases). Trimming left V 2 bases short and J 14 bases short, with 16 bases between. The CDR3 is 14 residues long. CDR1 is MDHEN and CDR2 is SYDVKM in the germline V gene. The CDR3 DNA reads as TGTGCCAGCAGTTTAGGATACAGGGCAGGATCCCTCCACTTT. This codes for CASSLGYRAGSLHF.

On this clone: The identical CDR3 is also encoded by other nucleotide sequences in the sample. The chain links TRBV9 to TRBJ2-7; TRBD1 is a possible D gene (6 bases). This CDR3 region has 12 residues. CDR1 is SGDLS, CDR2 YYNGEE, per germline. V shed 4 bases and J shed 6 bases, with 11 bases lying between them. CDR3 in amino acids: CASSSQGSEQYF. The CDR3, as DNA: TGTGCCAGCAGCTCACAGGGCTCCGAGCAGTACTTC.

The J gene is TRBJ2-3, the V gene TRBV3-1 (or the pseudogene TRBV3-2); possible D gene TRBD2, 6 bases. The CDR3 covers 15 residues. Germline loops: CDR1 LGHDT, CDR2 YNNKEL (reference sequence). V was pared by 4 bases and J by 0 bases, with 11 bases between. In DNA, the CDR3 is TGTGCCAGCAGCCTGGGGGGAGCTAGCACAGATACGCAGTATTTT. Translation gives CASSLGGASTDTQYF.

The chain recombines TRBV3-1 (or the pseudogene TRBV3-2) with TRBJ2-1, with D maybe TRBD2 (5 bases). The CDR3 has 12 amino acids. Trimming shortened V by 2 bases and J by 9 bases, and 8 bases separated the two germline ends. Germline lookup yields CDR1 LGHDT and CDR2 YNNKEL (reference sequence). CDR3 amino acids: CASSQRDGEQFF. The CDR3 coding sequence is TGTGCCAGCAGCCAACGGGATGGTGAGCAGTTCTTC.

Written as DNA, the CDR3 is TGTGCCAGCAGCTTAGAGCCAGGCCTGACTAACTATGGCTACACCTTC. Its protein product is CASSLEPGLTNYGYTF. The rearrangement links TRBV7-3 to TRBJ1-2, with D hard to call. Per the germline V gene, CDR1 is SGHTA and CDR2 is FQGTGA. The CDR3 runs to 16 residues. Between the trimmed V and J ends, which lost 2 bases and 0 bases, there was a span of 13 bases.

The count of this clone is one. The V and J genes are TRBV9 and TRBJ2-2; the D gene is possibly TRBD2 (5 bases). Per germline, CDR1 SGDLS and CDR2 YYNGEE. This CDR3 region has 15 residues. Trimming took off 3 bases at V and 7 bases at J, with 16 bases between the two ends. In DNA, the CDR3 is TGTGCCAGCAGCGCGCTCCAGGCGGCGGGCGGGGAGCTGTTTTTT. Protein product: CASSALQAAGGELFF.

Here the CDR3 DNA reads TGCGCCAGCAGCCAAGGAGCTAATCAGCCCCAGCATTTT. Amino acids: CASSQGANQPQHF. This chain links TRBV4-1 with TRBJ1-5; unclear D gene. The germline V gene encodes CDR1 MGHRA and CDR2 YSYEKL. The CDR3 is 13 residues long. The germline V and J ends were trimmed by 1 base and 4 bases, with 5 bases remaining between them.

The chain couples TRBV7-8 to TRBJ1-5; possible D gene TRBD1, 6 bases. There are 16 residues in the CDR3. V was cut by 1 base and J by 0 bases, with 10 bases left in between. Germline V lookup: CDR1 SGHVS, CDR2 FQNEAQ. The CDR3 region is CASSLVTGYSNQPQHF. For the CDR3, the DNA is TGTGCCAGCAGCTTAGTCACAGGGTATAGCAATCAGCCCCAGCATTTT. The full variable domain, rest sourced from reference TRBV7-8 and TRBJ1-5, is GAGVSQSPRYKVAKRGQDVALRCDPISGHVSLFWYQQALGQGPEFLTYFQNEAQLDKSGLPSDRFFAERPEGSVSTLKIQRTQQEDSAVYLCASSLVTGYSNQPQHFGDGTRLSIL.

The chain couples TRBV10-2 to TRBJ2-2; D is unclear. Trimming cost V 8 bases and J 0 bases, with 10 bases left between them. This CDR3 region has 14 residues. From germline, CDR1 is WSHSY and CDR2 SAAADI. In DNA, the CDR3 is TGCGCCAGCTTGGGCGCTGCGAACACCGGGGAGCTGTTTTTT. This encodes CASLGAANTGELFF.

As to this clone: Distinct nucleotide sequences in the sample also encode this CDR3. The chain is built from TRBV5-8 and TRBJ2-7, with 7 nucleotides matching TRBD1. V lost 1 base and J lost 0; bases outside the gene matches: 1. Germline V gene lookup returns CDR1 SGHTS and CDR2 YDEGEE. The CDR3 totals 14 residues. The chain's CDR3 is CASSLRGLSYEQYF. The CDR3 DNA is TGTGCCAGCAGCTTGAGGGGGCTCTCCTACGAGCAGTACTTC.

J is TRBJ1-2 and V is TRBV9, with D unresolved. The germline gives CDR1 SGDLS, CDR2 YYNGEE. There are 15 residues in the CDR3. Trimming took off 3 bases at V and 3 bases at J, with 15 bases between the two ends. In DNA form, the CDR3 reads TGTGCCAGCAGCGCTAGAGACGGGGTGCACTATGGCTACACCTTC. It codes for CASSARDGVHYGYTF.

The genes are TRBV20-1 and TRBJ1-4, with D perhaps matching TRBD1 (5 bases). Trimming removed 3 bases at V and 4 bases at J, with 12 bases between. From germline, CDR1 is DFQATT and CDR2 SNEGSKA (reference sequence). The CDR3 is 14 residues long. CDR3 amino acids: CSASLAGDNEKLFF. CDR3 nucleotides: TGCAGTGCTAGTTTAGCGGGGGATAATGAAAAACTGTTTTTT.

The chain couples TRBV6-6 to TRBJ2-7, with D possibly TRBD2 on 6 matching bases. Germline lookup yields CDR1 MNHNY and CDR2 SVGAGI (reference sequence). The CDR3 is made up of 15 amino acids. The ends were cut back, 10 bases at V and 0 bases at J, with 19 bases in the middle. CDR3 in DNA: TGTGCCACGTTTCCCGCCCTAGCGAACTCCTACGAGCAGTACTTC. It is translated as CATFPALANSYEQYF.

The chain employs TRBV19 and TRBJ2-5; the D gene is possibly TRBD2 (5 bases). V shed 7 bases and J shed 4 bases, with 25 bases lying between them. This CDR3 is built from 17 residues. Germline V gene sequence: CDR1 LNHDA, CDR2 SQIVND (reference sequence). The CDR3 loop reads CASTTATPRPGGETQYF. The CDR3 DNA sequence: TGTGCCAGTACCACTGCAACTCCACGACCCGGAGGAGAGACCCAGTACTTC.

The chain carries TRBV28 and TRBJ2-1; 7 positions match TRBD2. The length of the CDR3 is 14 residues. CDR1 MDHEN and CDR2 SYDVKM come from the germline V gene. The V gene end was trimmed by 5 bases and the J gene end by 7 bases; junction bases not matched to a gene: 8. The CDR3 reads CASSPSPGGNEQFF. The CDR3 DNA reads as TGTGCCAGCAGTCCTTCGCCCGGGGGGAATGAGCAGTTCTTC.

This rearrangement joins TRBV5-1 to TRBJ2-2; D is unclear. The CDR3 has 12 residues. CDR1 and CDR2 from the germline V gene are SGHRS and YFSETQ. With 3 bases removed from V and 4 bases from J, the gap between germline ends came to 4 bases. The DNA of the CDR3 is TGCGCCAGCAGCTCAATCACCGGGGAGCTGTTTTTT. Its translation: CASSSITGELFF.

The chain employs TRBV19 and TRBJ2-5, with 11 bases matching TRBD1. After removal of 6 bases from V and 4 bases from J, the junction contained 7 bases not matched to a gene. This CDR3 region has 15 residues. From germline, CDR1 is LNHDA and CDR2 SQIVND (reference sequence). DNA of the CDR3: TGTGCCAGTAGCTCCGGACAGGGGGCAGGAGAGACCCAGTACTTC. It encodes CASSSGQGAGETQYF.

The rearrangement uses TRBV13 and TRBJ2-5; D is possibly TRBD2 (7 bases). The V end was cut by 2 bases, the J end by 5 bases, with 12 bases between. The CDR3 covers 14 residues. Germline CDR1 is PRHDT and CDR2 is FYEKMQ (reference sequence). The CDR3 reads CASSLRGAGETQYF. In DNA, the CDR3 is TGTGCCAGCAGCTTACGGGGGGCGGGGGAGACCCAGTACTTC.

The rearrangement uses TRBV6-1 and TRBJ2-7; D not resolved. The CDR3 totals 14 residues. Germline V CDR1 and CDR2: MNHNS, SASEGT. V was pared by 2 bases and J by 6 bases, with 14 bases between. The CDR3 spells CASSELRQAGEQYF. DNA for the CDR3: TGTGCCAGCAGTGAACTCCGTCAGGCAGGCGAGCAGTACTTC.

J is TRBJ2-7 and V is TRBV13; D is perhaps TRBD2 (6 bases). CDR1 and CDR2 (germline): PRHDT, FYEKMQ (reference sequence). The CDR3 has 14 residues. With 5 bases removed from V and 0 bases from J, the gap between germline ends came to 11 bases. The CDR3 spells CASSGLASSYEQYF. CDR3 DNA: TGTGCCAGCAGCGGGCTAGCGAGCTCCTACGAGCAGTACTTC.

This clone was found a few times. The CDR3 spells CASSVLDTTNYGYTF. The CDR3 DNA sequence: TGTGCCAGCAGCGTTTTGGACACAACTAACTATGGCTACACCTTC. The chain carries TRBV9 and TRBJ1-2, with D tentatively TRBD1 (5 bases). The CDR3 totals 15 residues. The germline gives CDR1 SGDLS, CDR2 YYNGEE. Between the trimmed V and J ends, which lost 2 bases and 0 bases, there was a span of 11 bases.

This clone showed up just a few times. The chain's CDR3 is CASSLLRGGNLRSPLHF. Written as DNA, the CDR3 is TGTGCCAGCAGTTTGTTGAGGGGGGGCAATTTACGTTCACCCCTCCACTTT. The J gene is TRBJ1-6, the V gene TRBV28; possibly TRBD1 for D (6 bases). The CDR3 spans 17 residues. V lost 3 bases, J lost 9 bases, and 21 bases lay in between. CDR1 and CDR2 (germline): MDHEN, SYDVKM.

The CDR3 sequence: CASSYGGQNYGYTF. CDR3 DNA: TGTGCCAGCAGTTACGGGGGACAGAACTATGGCTACACCTTC. V and J are TRBV6-5 and TRBJ1-2, with TRBD1 identical over 7 bases. From germline, CDR1 is MNHEY and CDR2 SVGAGI. V lost 2 bases to trimming and J lost 2 bases; unmatched junction nucleotides: 2. CDR3 length equals 14 residues.

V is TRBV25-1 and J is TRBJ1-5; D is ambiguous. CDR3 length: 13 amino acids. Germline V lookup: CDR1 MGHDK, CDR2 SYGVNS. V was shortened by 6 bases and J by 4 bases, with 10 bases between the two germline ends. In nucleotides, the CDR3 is TGTGCCAGCAGCCCAGGCAGGAATCAGCCCCAGCATTTT. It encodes CASSPGRNQPQHF.

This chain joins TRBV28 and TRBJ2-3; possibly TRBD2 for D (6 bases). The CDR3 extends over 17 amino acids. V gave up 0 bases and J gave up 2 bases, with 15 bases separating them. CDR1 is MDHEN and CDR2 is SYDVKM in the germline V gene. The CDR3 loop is CASSLWSSGGYTDTQYF. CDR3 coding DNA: TGTGCCAGCAGTTTATGGAGTAGCGGAGGATACACAGATACGCAGTATTTT. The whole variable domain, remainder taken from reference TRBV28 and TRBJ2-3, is DVKVTQSSRYLVKRTGEKVFLECVQDMDHENMFWYRQDPGLGLRLIYFSYDVKMKEKGDIPEGYSVSREKKERFSLILESASTNQTSMYLCASSLWSSGGYTDTQYFGPGTRLTVL.

The chain's CDR3 is CASSSVVGADNEQFF. In DNA, the CDR3 is TGTGCCAGCAGCTCAGTCGTTGGGGCGGACAATGAGCAGTTCTTC. The V gene is TRBV7-3, the J gene TRBJ2-1, with a tentative D call TRBD1 (5 bases). V lost 4 bases to trimming and J lost 5 bases, with 15 bases between them. The CDR3 has 15 residues. Germline assignment: CDR1 SGHTA and CDR2 FQGTGA.

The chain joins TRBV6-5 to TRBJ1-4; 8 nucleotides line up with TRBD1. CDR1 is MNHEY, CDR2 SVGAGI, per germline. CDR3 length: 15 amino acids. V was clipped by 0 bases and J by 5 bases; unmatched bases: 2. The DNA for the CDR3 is TGTGCCAGCAGTTACTCGACAGGGGAAAATGAAAAACTGTTTTTT. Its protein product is CASSYSTGENEKLFF.

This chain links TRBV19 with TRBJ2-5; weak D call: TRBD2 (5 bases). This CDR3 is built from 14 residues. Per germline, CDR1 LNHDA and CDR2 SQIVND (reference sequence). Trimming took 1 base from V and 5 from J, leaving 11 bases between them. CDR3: CASSIGAEFETQYF. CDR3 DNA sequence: TGTGCCAGTAGTATAGGAGCGGAGTTCGAGACCCAGTACTTC.

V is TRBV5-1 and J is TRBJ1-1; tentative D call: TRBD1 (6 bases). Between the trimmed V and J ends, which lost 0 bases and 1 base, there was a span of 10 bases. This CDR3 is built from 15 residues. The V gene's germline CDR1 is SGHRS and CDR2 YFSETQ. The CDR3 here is CASSLAGGQNTEAFF. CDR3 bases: TGCGCCAGCAGCTTGGCGGGGGGCCAGAACACTGAAGCTTTCTTT.